This entry lists 16 T cell receptor beta chains sequenced from one sample in a study of human T cells and chemical hapten exposure. One entry per CDR3 protein, called by TCRdb with MiXCR from the RACE reads. Here the sample spans 130,000 or so distinct CDR3 sequences, approximately 9.1% being singletons. Time point in this sample: healthy volunteer bleed at 2 weeks. Unfractionated whole blood was the source from which total RNA was extracted. Sequenced input: whole blood. These receptors were taken from a male donor in good health. Some clones in this sample may be carry-over from other donors' samples.

This clonotype was seen a few times. As DNA, the CDR3 is TGTGCCAGCAGCTTAGTCCAGGGGGCCTCCTACGAGCAGTACTTC. Its protein is CASSLVQGASYEQYF. The chain carries TRBV7-2 and TRBJ2-7; 8 bases map to TRBD1. The CDR3 extends over 15 amino acids. The ends lost 1 base at V and 0 bases at J; junction bases unmatched: 2. The germline gives CDR1 SGHTA, CDR2 FQGNSA. Variable domain in full (rest from reference TRBV7-2 and TRBJ2-7): GAGVSQSPSNKVTEKGKDVELRCDPISGHTALYWYRQSLGQGLEFLIYFQGNSAPDKSGLPSDRFSAERTGGSVSTLTIQRTQQEDSAVYLCASSLVQGASYEQYFGPGTRLTVT.

This clonotype was seen a few times. The chain is built from TRBV7-8 and TRBJ2-3; 11 bases align to TRBD2. The CDR3 totals 17 residues. Trimming at V came to 0 bases and at J to 5 bases, leaving 7 bases not matched to a gene. CDR1 and CDR2 (germline): SGHVS, FQNEAQ. CDR3 amino acids: CASSLAISGGAVDTQYF. CDR3 nucleotide sequence: TGTGCCAGCAGCTTAGCGATTAGCGGGGGGGCGGTAGATACGCAGTATTTT.

This clonotype was picked up a small number of times. The V call is TRBV6-6, the J call TRBJ1-4; 8 bases are shared with TRBD1. The germline V gene has CDR1 MNHNY and CDR2 SVGAGI (reference sequence). The junction had 8 bases not matched to a gene; V was cut back by 4 bases and J by 7 bases. The CDR3 has 15 residues. In DNA form, the CDR3 reads TGTGCCAGCAGTTTCCAGGGGGCGCGGAGTGAAAAACTGTTTTTT. Amino acids: CASSFQGARSEKLFF.

This clonotype was detected only a few times. The V gene is TRBV5-1, the J gene TRBJ1-2; D possibly corresponds to TRBD1 (6 bases). Trimming cost V 3 bases and J 4 bases, with 13 bases left between them. The CDR3 runs to 14 residues. Germline V gene sequence: CDR1 SGHRS, CDR2 YFSETQ. The CDR3 spells CASSWVTGGYGYTF. The DNA for the CDR3 is TGCGCCAGCAGCTGGGTGACAGGAGGCTATGGCTACACCTTC.

This clonotype appeared many times. The genes are TRBV20-1 and TRBJ1-4, with 7 bases identical to TRBD1. This CDR3 is 13 amino acids long. Germline CDR1 is DFQATT and CDR2 is SNEGSKA (reference sequence). V lost 6 bases to trimming and J lost 8 bases; unmatched junction nucleotides: 9. CDR3 in amino acids: CSAVRQGGEKLFF. The CDR3 DNA is TGCAGTGCCGTAAGGCAGGGGGGCGAAAAACTGTTTTTT.

The chain joins TRBV3-1 to TRBJ2-7; 9 bases map to TRBD1. V shed 5 bases, J shed 5 bases, and the junction held 10 bases outside the gene matches. The CDR3 is 15 residues long. Germline CDR1 LGHDT, CDR2 YNNKEL (reference sequence). CDR3 in amino acids: CASSFRDRVTDEQYF. CDR3 nucleotides: TGTGCCAGCAGCTTCCGGGACAGGGTGACTGACGAGCAGTACTTC.

Comment on this clonotype: A much bigger clone sits one base away, suggesting this may be a read error. The V and J genes are TRBV2 and TRBJ2-3; a weak D match, TRBD1 (6 bases). Germline CDR1 SNHLY, CDR2 FYNNEI. The CDR3 consists of 15 residues. Written as DNA, the CDR3 is TGTGTCAGCAGTGATGACAGGCTGCCCGGAGATACGCAGTATTTT. This sequence encodes CVSSDDRLPGDTQYF.

This clonotype was seen at least ten times. This chain joins TRBV6-2 or TRBV6-3 and TRBJ2-6; possible D gene TRBD2, 6 bases. Germline-derived CDR1 and CDR2 are MNHEY and SVGEGT. This CDR3 has 15 amino acids. V was trimmed by 1 base and J by 2 bases, leaving 6 bases between them. The CDR3 spells CASSYWGAGANVLTF. CDR3 bases: TGTGCCAGCAGTTACTGGGGGGCTGGGGCCAACGTCCTGACTTTC.

This clonotype showed up just a few times. The chain uses TRBV15 and TRBJ1-2; no definite D call. Germline CDR1 reads LNHNV; CDR2 reads YYDKDF (reference sequence). This CDR3 is 13 amino acids long. V lost 0 bases and J 4 bases, leaving 6 bases between the germline ends. DNA of the CDR3: TGTGCCACCAGCAGAGATGGCCCCTATGGCTACACCTTC. This sequence encodes CATSRDGPYGYTF.

Only a few counts were recorded for this clonotype. The V and J genes are TRBV18 and TRBJ2-3, with 7 nucleotides matching TRBD1. Germline CDR1 is KGHSH and CDR2 is LQKENI. The CDR3 spans 17 residues. The ends lost 6 bases at V and 4 bases at J; junction bases unmatched: 16. The CDR3 DNA is TGTGCCAGCTCCCCCAGACCACAGGGGTTAAGCCCAGATACGCAGTATTTT. Residues: CASSPRPQGLSPDTQYF.

The chain is built from TRBV19 and TRBJ2-7; TRBD2 matches 7 bases. The V gene's germline CDR1 is LNHDA and CDR2 SQIVND (reference sequence). This CDR3 has 14 amino acids. V shed 7 bases and J 2 bases; nucleotides not matched to a gene: 8. The CDR3 region is CASNLRERPYEQYF. In nucleotides, the CDR3 is TGTGCCAGTAACCTGCGGGAGCGTCCCTACGAGCAGTACTTC.

This clonotype showed up just a few times. The CDR3: CASSFRKSGGEGEKLFF. The DNA of the CDR3 is TGTGCCAGCAGTTTTCGGAAGTCTGGGGGGGAGGGGGAAAAACTGTTTTTT. V usage is TRBV27 and J usage is TRBJ1-4; tentative D call: TRBD1 (5 bases). In germline, CDR1 is MNHEY, CDR2 SMNVEV (reference sequence). V shed 3 bases and J shed 8 bases, with 22 bases lying between them. The CDR3 runs to 17 residues.

This clonotype occurred many times. This chain connects TRBV20-1 to TRBJ2-1; D unclear. V lost 1 base to trimming and J lost 2 bases, with 12 bases between them. The CDR3 consists of 15 residues. The germline V gene has CDR1 DFQATT and CDR2 SNEGSKA (reference sequence). As DNA, the CDR3 is TGCAGTGCTAGAGCCATCAGAAATGCCTACAATGAGCAGTTCTTC. Residues: CSARAIRNAYNEQFF.

The chain uses TRBV6-6 and TRBJ2-1; 12 bases are a match to TRBD2. The junction had 6 bases not matched to a gene; V was cut back by 5 bases and J by 7 bases. CDR1 is MNHNY, CDR2 SVGAGI, per germline (reference sequence). The CDR3 runs 15 residues. The chain's CDR3 is CASSNLAGGPNEQFF. Here the CDR3 DNA reads TGTGCCAGCAGTAACCTAGCGGGAGGGCCGAATGAGCAGTTCTTC.

This clonotype was found many times. This chain links TRBV12-3 or TRBV12-4 with TRBJ2-3, with D possibly matching TRBD2 (6 bases). With 3 bases removed from V and 8 bases from J, the gap between germline ends came to 18 bases. The CDR3 extends over 15 amino acids. The CDR3 loop is CASSLYNSGEVTQYF. For the CDR3, the DNA is TGTGCCAGCAGTTTGTATAATTCGGGGGAGGTTACGCAGTATTTT.

The gene calls are TRBV4-1 and TRBJ2-7; no clear D gene. Germline CDR1 MGHRA, CDR2 YSYEKL. The CDR3 is 13 residues long. V was pared by 3 bases and J by 2 bases, with 8 bases between. CDR3 in DNA: TGCGCCAGCAGCCAGGGTAGAGCCTACGAGCAGTACTTC. Protein: CASSQGRAYEQYF.